This passage covers 6 T cell receptor beta chains from one sample sequenced in a study of memory CD4+ T cells and cytomegalovirus serostatus. Single viable CD3+CD4+CD8-CD45RO+ cells were sorted as the memory CD4+ T cells. Method: immunoSEQ multiplex PCR; TCRdb's copy keeps in-frame clones and lacks some. Of some 73,000 clones in the sample, about 73% were seen once. The source material was memory CD4+ T cells from blood. The receptors derive from an adult in good health and CMV-seropositive.

This clone was detected only once. The chain combines TRBV30 with TRBJ1-1, with D maybe TRBD1 (5 bases). Looked up from germline, CDR1 is GTSNPN and CDR2 is SVGIG (reference sequence). This CDR3 has 14 residues. V lost 4 bases and J 0 bases, leaving 12 bases between the germline ends. The CDR3 loop reads CAWTRGLMNTEAFF. CDR3 DNA: TGTGCCTGGACACGGGGCCTCATGAACACTGAAGCTTTCTTT.

The rearrangement joins TRBV5-8 to TRBJ1-4; TRBD1 might be the D (5 bases). The germline gives CDR1 SGHTS, CDR2 YDEGEE. Trimming removed 0 bases from V and 12 bases from J, with 15 bases in between. CDR3 length equals 14 residues. The CDR3 sequence: CASSLGQLGEQLFF. DNA for the CDR3: TGTGCCAGCAGCTTGGGACAGTTAGGCGAACAACTGTTTTTT.

CDR3 in DNA: TGTGCCAGCAGAGGCCGGGGCGGTCGAGGCTACACCTTC. Translated: CASRGRGGRGYTF. The chain recombines TRBV2 with TRBJ1-2; D perhaps matches TRBD1 (5 bases). This CDR3 contains 13 residues. The germline CDR1 and CDR2 sequences are SNHLY and FYNNEI. Trimming took off 6 bases at V and 8 bases at J, with 16 bases between the two ends.

The chain employs TRBV19 and TRBJ1-1; no definite D call. Germline loops: CDR1 LNHDA, CDR2 SQIVND (reference sequence). Trimming took 5 bases from V and 1 from J, leaving 8 bases between them. The CDR3 has 13 residues. This CDR3 reads CASSPAGNTEAFF. The CDR3 region has the DNA TGTGCCAGTAGTCCCGCCGGGAACACTGAAGCTTTCTTT.

Details on this clone: Other DNA sequences in this specimen translate into the identical CDR3. The chain carries TRBV2 and TRBJ1-2; tentatively, D is TRBD1 (5 bases). The CDR3 is 14 amino acids. Germline V lookup: CDR1 SNHLY, CDR2 FYNNEI. Trimming shortened V by 4 bases and J by 1 base, and 10 bases separated the two germline ends. In DNA form, the CDR3 reads TGTGCCAGCAGTGGGCCGGGGGGTAACTATGGCTACACCTTC. It specifies CASSGPGGNYGYTF.

This chain joins TRBV27 and TRBJ2-6; TRBD1 is a possible D gene (5 bases). Trimming removed 8 bases at V and 1 base at J, with 15 bases between. This CDR3 contains 16 residues. Germline CDR1 MNHEY, CDR2 SMNVEV (reference sequence). CDR3 in DNA: TGTGCCAGCGGGGCAGGCCTCTTATCTGGGGCCAACGTCCTGACTTTC. It yields the protein CASGAGLLSGANVLTF.